This TCR beta chain is drawn from a study of blood T cell repertoires in COVID-19. In the study overall: Acute and convalescent COVID-19 samples came from the United States, Italy and Spain. PBMCs, B-cell-depleted T cells, or T cells provided the cDNA or gDNA that made up the material.

V trimming: 4 bases; J trimming: 6 bases; junction bases outside the gene matches: 6. Germline values: CDR1 SGHDN, CDR2 FVKESK. The CDR3 extends over 15 amino acids. Enrolment of Seattle patients took place during active infection, and they were followed longitudinally. In the authors' methods: Estimated nucleated cell counts came from reference gene primer amplification. Assay: immunoSEQ multiplex PCR; the TCRdb copy retains only in-frame clones and omits some. V and J calls and clone size are as listed in that table; D and trimming were resolved from the DNA. The repertoire consists of 85,000 to 120,000 clones, with over 85% occurring once and the leading ten covering 1.9%.

Sequenced sample: peripheral blood. This sequence joins TRBV14 and TRBJ2-2; 9 bases are a match to TRBD2. This receptor was taken from a woman between 50 and 59 years old with COVID-19, enrolled during active disease. The DNA of the CDR3 is TGTGCCAGCAGCCGCGGACTAGCGTTGGCCGGGGAGCTGTTTTTT. It yields the protein CASSRGLALAGELFF.